This entry lists 23 T cell receptor beta chains sequenced from one sample in a study of identical twins. TCRdb re-called the 5' RACE reads through MiXCR, storing one row per CDR3 protein. The sample shows approximately 260,000 distinct CDR3 sequences, about an eighth of them seen only once. Material: memory (CD45RO+) T cells sorted from blood. These receptors all come from a young woman in good health.

The V call is TRBV13, the J call TRBJ2-7, with TRBD1 matching 8 bases. Germline loops: CDR1 PRHDT, CDR2 FYEKMQ (reference sequence). This CDR3 is built from 13 residues. V gave up 2 bases and J gave up 6 bases; unmatched junction bases: 3. CDR3 region: CASSLNRGSEQYF. In DNA form, the CDR3 reads TGTGCCAGCAGCTTAAACAGGGGGTCCGAGCAGTACTTC.

The CDR3 protein is CASSPQTGSHEQFF. CDR3 coding DNA: TGTGCCAGCAGCCCCCAGACCGGGAGTCATGAGCAGTTCTTC. The chain recombines TRBV7-2 with TRBJ2-1; D is perhaps TRBD2 (6 bases). Germline assignment: CDR1 SGHTA and CDR2 FQGNSA. The CDR3 covers 14 residues. Trimming stripped 5 bases from V and 8 bases from J, with 16 bases between.

This clonotype was counted between two and nine times. This chain joins TRBV20-1 and TRBJ2-1; D is undetermined. Between the trimmed V and J ends, which lost 6 bases and 7 bases, there was a span of 13 bases. The CDR3 is 12 residues long. Germline assignment: CDR1 DFQATT and CDR2 SNEGSKA (reference sequence). In DNA, the CDR3 is TGCAGTGCCCTCGTTCGCGGTAATGAGCAGTTCTTC. This codes for CSALVRGNEQFF.

This chain joins TRBV5-6 and TRBJ2-7; TRBD2 is a possible D gene (6 bases). The CDR3 loop spans 15 amino acids. Trimming removed 4 bases from V and 3 bases from J, with 17 bases in between. Germline V gene sequence: CDR1 SGHDT, CDR2 YYEEEE. The CDR3 loop is CASSARTREVYEQYF. CDR3 DNA sequence: TGTGCCAGCAGCGCTCGTACCAGGGAGGTCTACGAGCAGTACTTC. Full variable domain (rest looked up from reference TRBV5-6 and TRBJ2-7): DAGVTQSPTHLIKTRGQQVTLRCSPKSGHDTVSWYQQALGQGPQFIFQYYEEEERQRGNFPDRFSGHQFPNYSSELNVNALLLGDSALYLCASSARTREVYEQYFGPGTRLTVT.

This chain connects TRBV12-3 or TRBV12-4 to TRBJ2-1; TRBD2 matches at 12 bases. After removal of 6 bases from V and 6 bases from J, the junction contained 3 bases not matched to a gene. The CDR3 covers 14 residues. The CDR3 nucleotides are TGTGCCAGCAGAACTAGCGGGGGGCGCAATGAGCAGTTCTTC. Its protein product is CASRTSGGRNEQFF.

The chain links TRBV5-6 to TRBJ2-5; 8 nucleotides agree with TRBD2. The V gene's germline CDR1 is SGHDT and CDR2 YYEEEE. This CDR3 is built from 15 residues. V was clipped by 7 bases and J by 1 base; unmatched bases: 9. This chain's CDR3 is CASYHLRGGQETQYF. The CDR3 DNA reads as TGTGCCAGCTACCACCTTCGGGGGGGCCAAGAGACCCAGTACTTC.

This clonotype was counted only a few times. The chain combines TRBV5-1 with TRBJ1-2; D is perhaps TRBD1 (6 bases). CDR1 SGHRS and CDR2 YFSETQ come from the germline V gene. There are 14 residues in the CDR3. V lost 1 base to trimming and J lost 5 bases, with 12 bases between them. The DNA for the CDR3 is TGCGCCAGCAGCTTGATGGGGGCGATTTATGGCTACACCTTC. Amino acid sequence: CASSLMGAIYGYTF.

This clonotype was observed a few times. The chain links TRBV10-3 to TRBJ1-6; D ambiguous. Germline CDR1 ENHRY, CDR2 SYGVKD. This CDR3 region has 11 residues. The V gene lost 2 bases and the J gene lost 10 bases, with 3 bases spanning the gap. The CDR3 DNA follows: TGTGCCATCAGTGAGGGGTCACCCCTCCACTTT. Translation: CAISEGSPLHF.

The chain uses TRBV7-2 and TRBJ2-3, with D maybe TRBD1 (5 bases). This CDR3 region has 17 residues. With 5 bases removed from V and 1 base from J, the gap between germline ends came to 19 bases. Per germline, CDR1 SGHTA and CDR2 FQGNSA. CDR3 in DNA: TGTGCCAGCAGCCGAGTGGGGCAACTGGCCGGCACAGATACGCAGTATTTT. The encoded protein is CASSRVGQLAGTDTQYF. Variable domain in full (rest from reference TRBV7-2 and TRBJ2-3): GAGVSQSPSNKVTEKGKDVELRCDPISGHTALYWYRQSLGQGLEFLIYFQGNSAPDKSGLPSDRFSAERTGGSVSTLTIQRTQQEDSAVYLCASSRVGQLAGTDTQYFGPGTRLTVL.

This chain connects TRBV27 to TRBJ1-2; D gene unclear. V shed 5 bases and J shed 5 bases, with 15 bases lying between them. This CDR3 is built from 14 residues. Germline CDR1 MNHEY, CDR2 SMNVEV (reference sequence). The CDR3 loop reads CASSPPGLGYGYTF. The CDR3 nucleotides are TGTGCCAGCAGTCCTCCCGGACTCGGGTATGGCTACACCTTC.

This clonotype occurred many times. The genes are TRBV5-1 and TRBJ2-1; 11 bases fit TRBD2. From germline, CDR1 is SGHRS and CDR2 YFSETQ. This CDR3 contains 16 residues. V lost 0 bases and J lost 8; bases outside the gene matches: 7. The CDR3 nucleotides read TGCGCCAGCAGCTTGGAAGGGGTAGCGGGAGGGGATGAGCAGTTCTTC. It is translated as CASSLEGVAGGDEQFF.

V and J are TRBV6-2 or TRBV6-3 and TRBJ2-1; 13 nucleotides match TRBD2. Germline CDR1 is MNHEY and CDR2 is SVGEGT. V was clipped by 5 bases and J by 3 bases; unmatched bases: 4. The CDR3 contains 16 residues. The CDR3 DNA sequence: TGTGCCAGCAGTGACGGACTAGCGGGAGTCTACAATGAGCAGTTCTTC. Amino acid sequence: CASSDGLAGVYNEQFF.

J is TRBJ1-2 and V is TRBV29-1, with D unclear. The V end was cut by 3 bases, the J end by 2 bases, with 7 bases between. Germline-derived CDR1 and CDR2 are SQVTM and ANQGSEA. This CDR3 is 12 amino acids long. The CDR3 sequence is CSVDQENYGYTF. CDR3 nucleotide sequence: TGCAGCGTTGATCAGGAAAACTATGGCTACACCTTC.

The chain has TRBV2 and TRBJ2-3; 7 nucleotides agree with TRBD2. The trim removed 6 bases at V and 0 bases at J, leaving 3 bases unmatched. Germline V gene sequence: CDR1 SNHLY, CDR2 FYNNEI. The CDR3 is 14 amino acids. Here the CDR3 reads CASRDSGSTDTQYF. The CDR3 nucleotides read TGTGCCAGCAGAGATAGCGGGAGCACAGATACGCAGTATTTT.

The gene calls are TRBV24-1 and TRBJ2-3; 13 nucleotides match TRBD2. Looked up from germline, CDR1 is KGHDR and CDR2 is SFDVKD. This CDR3 has 15 amino acids. V shed 3 bases and J 8 bases; nucleotides not matched to a gene: 4. CDR3 in DNA: TGTGCCACCAGTGATAGGACTAGCGGGGGTGGTACGCAGTATTTT. This translates into CATSDRTSGGGTQYF.

The CDR3 sequence is CASSSSGQGAEQFF. CDR3 bases: TGTGCCAGCAGCTCATCGGGACAGGGAGCTGAGCAGTTCTTC. The V gene is TRBV7-3, the J gene TRBJ2-1; 9 nucleotides line up with TRBD1. The CDR3 runs 14 residues. CDR1 is SGHTA, CDR2 FQGTGA, per germline. The V gene end was trimmed by 4 bases and the J gene end by 9 bases; junction bases not matched to a gene: 7.

This clonotype was seen only a few times. This chain joins TRBV18 and TRBJ2-7; a possible D gene is TRBD2 (6 bases). Germline values: CDR1 KGHSH, CDR2 LQKENI. V was cut by 2 bases and J by 2 bases, with 13 bases left in between. CDR3 length: 15 residues. The CDR3 bases are TGTGCCAGCTCACCAACGGGCGGAGGGGCCTACGAGCAGTACTTC. Protein product: CASSPTGGGAYEQYF.

This clonotype was seen at least ten times. The genes are TRBV7-6 and TRBJ2-1; 13 nucleotides line up with TRBD2. Per the germline V gene, CDR1 is SGHVS and CDR2 is FNYEAQ. J was trimmed by 7 bases and V by 5 bases; bases with no gene match: 11. The CDR3 is 17 amino acids. The CDR3 DNA reads as TGTGCCAGCAGCCCACACCCCGGGACTAGCGGGACAAATGAGCAGTTCTTC. As protein: CASSPHPGTSGTNEQFF.

The rearrangement joins TRBV7-6 to TRBJ2-5; the D is unclear. V lost 6 bases and J 5 bases, leaving 7 bases between the germline ends. This CDR3 is built from 11 residues. Germline CDR1 is SGHVS and CDR2 is FNYEAQ. The CDR3 DNA reads as TGTGCCAGCAGGATTAGGGAGACCCAGTACTTC. Its translation: CASRIRETQYF. The whole variable domain, filled in from reference TRBV7-6 and TRBJ2-5, reads GAGVSQSPRYKVTKRGQDVALRCDPISGHVSLYWYRQALGQGPEFLTYFNYEAQQDKSGLPNDRFSAERPEGSISTLTIQRTEQRDSAMYRCASRIRETQYFGPGTRLLVL.

This clonotype has a count of ten or more. The chain combines TRBV11-3 with TRBJ1-1, with 7 positions matching TRBD1. After removal of 1 base from V and 1 base from J, the junction contained 3 bases not matched to a gene. The length of the CDR3 is 15 residues. The germline V gene encodes CDR1 SGHNT and CDR2 YENEEA. The CDR3 here is CASSLGQGENTEAFF. The CDR3 nucleotides are TGTGCCAGCAGCTTAGGACAGGGCGAGAACACTGAAGCTTTCTTT.

The sample holds a few counts of this clonotype. The chain carries TRBV7-9 and TRBJ1-1, with TRBD1 as a possible D gene (5 bases). Germline loops: CDR1 SEHNR, CDR2 FQNEAQ (reference sequence). V was trimmed by 5 bases and J by 8 bases, leaving 12 bases between them. There are 12 residues in the CDR3. CDR3 protein: CASSPGTHEAFF. The CDR3 region has the DNA TGTGCCAGCAGCCCCGGGACGCACGAAGCTTTCTTT.

The chain links TRBV6-2 or TRBV6-3 to TRBJ2-2; D is possibly TRBD1 or TRBD2 (5 bases each). CDR3 length: 15 amino acids. Germline-derived CDR1 and CDR2 are MNHEY and SVGEGT. V gave up 7 bases and J gave up 2 bases, with 14 bases separating them. Here the CDR3 reads CASTPGRGNTGELFF. CDR3 nucleotide sequence: TGTGCCAGCACCCCGGGACGAGGAAACACCGGGGAGCTGTTTTTT.

This clonotype was observed at least ten times. The chain carries TRBV6-2 or TRBV6-3 and TRBJ2-7, with D possibly being TRBD1 (6 bases). Trimming removed 0 bases from V and 2 bases from J, with 17 bases in between. This CDR3 contains 17 residues. Germline V gene sequence: CDR1 MNHEY, CDR2 SVGEGT. This chain's CDR3 is CASSYSRGNRIPYEQYF. The DNA for the CDR3 is TGTGCCAGCAGTTACTCGAGGGGGAACAGGATACCCTACGAGCAGTACTTC.